The following is a T cell receptor beta chain sequence with its context. Method: immunoSEQ multiplex PCR; TCRdb's copy keeps in-frame clones and lacks some. The sample lists 3,900 or so clones; 82% were seen once. This entry belongs to a study of follicular helper T cells after annual influenza vaccination. The CDR3 runs to 11 residues. Germline assignment: CDR1 MNHEY and CDR2 SVGAGI. Trimming took off 5 bases at V and 5 bases at J, with 6 bases between the two ends. Time point specified: 2014-2015 season, 7 days after vaccination. Community-dwelling subjects without influenza vaccination in the prior 6 months were enrolled.

The TCR was taken from an adult who received the influenza vaccine. The chain joins TRBV6-5 to TRBJ2-5; tentatively, D is TRBD2 (6 bases). Sample: CXCR5- memory CD4+ T cells sorted from blood, taken 7 days after influenza vaccination. Written as DNA, the CDR3 is TGTGCCAGCAGTGCGGGGGAGACCCAGTACTTC. It encodes CASSAGETQYF.